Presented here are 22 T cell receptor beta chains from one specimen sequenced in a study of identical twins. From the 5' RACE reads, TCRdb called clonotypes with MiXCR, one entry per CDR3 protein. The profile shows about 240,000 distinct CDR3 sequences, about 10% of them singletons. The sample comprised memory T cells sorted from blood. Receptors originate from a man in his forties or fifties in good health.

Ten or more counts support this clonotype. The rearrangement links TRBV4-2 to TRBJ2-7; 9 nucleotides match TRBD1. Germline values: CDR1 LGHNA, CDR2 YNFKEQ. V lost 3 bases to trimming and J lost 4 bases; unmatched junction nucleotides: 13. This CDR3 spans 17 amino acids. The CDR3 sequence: CASSQNRLGQGMYEQYF. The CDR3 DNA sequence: TGTGCCAGCAGCCAGAACCGGTTGGGACAGGGTATGTACGAGCAGTACTTC.

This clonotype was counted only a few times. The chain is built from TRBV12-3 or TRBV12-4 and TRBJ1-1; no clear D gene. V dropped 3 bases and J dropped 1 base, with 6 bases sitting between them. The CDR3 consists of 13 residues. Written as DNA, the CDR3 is TGTGCCAGCAGTTTGCAAAGGAACACTGAAGCTTTCTTT. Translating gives CASSLQRNTEAFF.

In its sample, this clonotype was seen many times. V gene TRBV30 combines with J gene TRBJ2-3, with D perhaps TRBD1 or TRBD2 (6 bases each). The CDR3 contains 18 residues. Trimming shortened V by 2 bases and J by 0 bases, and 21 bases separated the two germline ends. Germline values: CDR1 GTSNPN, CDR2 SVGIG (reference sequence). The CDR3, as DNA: TGTGCCTGGAGTTACTTTCCCCCATGGGGGGCTAGCACAGATACGCAGTATTTT. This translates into CAWSYFPPWGASTDTQYF.

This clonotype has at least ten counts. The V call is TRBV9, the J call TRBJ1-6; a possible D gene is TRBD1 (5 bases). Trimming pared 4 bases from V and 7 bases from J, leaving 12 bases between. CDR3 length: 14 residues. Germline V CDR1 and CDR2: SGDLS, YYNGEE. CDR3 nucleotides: TGTGCCAGCAGCACACAGGCGAACAATTCACCCCTCCACTTT. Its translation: CASSTQANNSPLHF.

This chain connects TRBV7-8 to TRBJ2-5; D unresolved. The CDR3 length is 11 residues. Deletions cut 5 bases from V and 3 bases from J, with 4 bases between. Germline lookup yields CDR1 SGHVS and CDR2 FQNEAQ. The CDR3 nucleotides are TGTGCCAGCAGCACCGAAGAGACCCAGTACTTC. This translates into CASSTEETQYF.

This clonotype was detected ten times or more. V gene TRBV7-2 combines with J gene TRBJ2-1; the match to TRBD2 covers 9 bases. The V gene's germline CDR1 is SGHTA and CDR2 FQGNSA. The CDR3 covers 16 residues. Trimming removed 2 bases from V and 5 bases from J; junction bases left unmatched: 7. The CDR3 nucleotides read TGTGCCAGCAGCTTAATGGGGCTAGCGGGAAACAATGAGCAGTTCTTC. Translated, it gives CASSLMGLAGNNEQFF.

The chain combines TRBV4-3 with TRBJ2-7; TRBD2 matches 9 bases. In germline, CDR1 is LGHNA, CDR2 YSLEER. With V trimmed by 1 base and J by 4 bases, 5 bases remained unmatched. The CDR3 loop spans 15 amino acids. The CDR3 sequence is CASSQGAGGHYEQYF. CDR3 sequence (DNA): TGCGCCAGCAGCCAAGGAGCGGGGGGTCATTACGAGCAGTACTTC.

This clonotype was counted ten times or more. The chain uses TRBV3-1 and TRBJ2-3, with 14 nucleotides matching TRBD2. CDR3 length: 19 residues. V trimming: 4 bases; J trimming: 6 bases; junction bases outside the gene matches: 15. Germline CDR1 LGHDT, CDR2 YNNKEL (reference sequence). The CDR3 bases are TGTGCCAGCAGCCCGCTGGGGACTAGCGGGGGTTGGCCCCCCGATACGCAGTATTTT. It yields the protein CASSPLGTSGGWPPDTQYF.

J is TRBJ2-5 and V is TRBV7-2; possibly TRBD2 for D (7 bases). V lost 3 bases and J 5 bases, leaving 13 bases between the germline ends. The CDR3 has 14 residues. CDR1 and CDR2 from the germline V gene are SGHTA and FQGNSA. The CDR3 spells CASSFGGGRETQYF. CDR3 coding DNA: TGTGCCAGCAGCTTTGGCGGGGGCCGGGAGACCCAGTACTTC. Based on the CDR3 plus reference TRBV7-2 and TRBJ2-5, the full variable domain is GAGVSQSPSNKVTEKGKDVELRCDPISGHTALYWYRQSLGQGLEFLIYFQGNSAPDKSGLPSDRFSAERTGGSVSTLTIQRTQQEDSAVYLCASSFGGGRETQYFGPGTRLLVL.

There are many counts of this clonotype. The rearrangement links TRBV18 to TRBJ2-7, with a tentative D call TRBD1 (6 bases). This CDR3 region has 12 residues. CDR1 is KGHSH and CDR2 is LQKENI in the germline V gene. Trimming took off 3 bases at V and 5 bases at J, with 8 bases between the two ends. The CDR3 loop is CASSPYRDEQYF. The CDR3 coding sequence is TGTGCCAGCTCACCGTACAGGGACGAGCAGTACTTC.

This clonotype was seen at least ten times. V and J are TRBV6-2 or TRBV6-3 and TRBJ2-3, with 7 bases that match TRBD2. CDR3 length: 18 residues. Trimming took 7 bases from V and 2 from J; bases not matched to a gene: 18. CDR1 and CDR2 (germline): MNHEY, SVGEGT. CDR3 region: CASTEKRGLLIYTDTQYF. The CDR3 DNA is TGTGCCAGCACCGAGAAGCGGGGCCTTTTAATCTACACAGATACGCAGTATTTT.

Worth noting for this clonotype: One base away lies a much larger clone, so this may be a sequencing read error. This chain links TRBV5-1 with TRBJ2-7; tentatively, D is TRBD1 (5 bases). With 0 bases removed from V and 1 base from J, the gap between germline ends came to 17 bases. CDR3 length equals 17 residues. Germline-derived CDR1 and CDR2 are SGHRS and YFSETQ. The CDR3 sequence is CASSLEEAGFRSYEQYF. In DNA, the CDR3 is TGCGCCAGCAGCTTGGAGGAAGCAGGGTTTCGATCCTACGAGCAGTACTTC.

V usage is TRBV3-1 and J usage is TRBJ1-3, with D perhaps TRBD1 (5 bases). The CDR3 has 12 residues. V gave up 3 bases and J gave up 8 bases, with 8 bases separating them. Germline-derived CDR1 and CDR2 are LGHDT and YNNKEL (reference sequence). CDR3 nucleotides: TGTGCCAGCAGCCAGGGGGTTTACACCATATATTTT. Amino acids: CASSQGVYTIYF.

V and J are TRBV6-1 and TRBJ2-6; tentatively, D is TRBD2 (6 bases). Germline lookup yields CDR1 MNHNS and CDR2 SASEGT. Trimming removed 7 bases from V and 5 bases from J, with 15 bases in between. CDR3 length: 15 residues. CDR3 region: CASTQVGGRANVLTF. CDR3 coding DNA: TGTGCCAGCACCCAGGTCGGGGGTAGGGCCAACGTCCTGACTTTC.

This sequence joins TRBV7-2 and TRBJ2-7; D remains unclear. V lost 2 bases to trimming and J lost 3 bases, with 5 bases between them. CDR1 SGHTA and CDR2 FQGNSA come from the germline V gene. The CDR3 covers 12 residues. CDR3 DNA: TGTGCCAGCAGCTTATGGGTCTACGAGCAGTACTTC. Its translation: CASSLWVYEQYF. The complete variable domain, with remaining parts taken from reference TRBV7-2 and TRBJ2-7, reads GAGVSQSPSNKVTEKGKDVELRCDPISGHTALYWYRQSLGQGLEFLIYFQGNSAPDKSGLPSDRFSAERTGGSVSTLTIQRTQQEDSAVYLCASSLWVYEQYFGPGTRLTVT.

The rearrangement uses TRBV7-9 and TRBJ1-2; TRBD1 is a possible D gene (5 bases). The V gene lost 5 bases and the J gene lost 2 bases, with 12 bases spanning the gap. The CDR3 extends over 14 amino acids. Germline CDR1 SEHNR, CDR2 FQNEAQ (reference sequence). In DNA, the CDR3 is TGTGCCAGCAGCAGATCACGGGGGAACTATGGCTACACCTTC. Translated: CASSRSRGNYGYTF.

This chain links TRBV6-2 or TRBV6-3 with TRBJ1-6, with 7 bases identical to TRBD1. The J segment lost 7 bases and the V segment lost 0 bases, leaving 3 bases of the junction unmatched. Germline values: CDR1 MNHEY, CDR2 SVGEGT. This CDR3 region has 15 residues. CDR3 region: CASSYSGTENSPLHF. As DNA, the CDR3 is TGTGCCAGCAGTTACTCGGGGACAGAGAATTCACCCCTCCACTTT.

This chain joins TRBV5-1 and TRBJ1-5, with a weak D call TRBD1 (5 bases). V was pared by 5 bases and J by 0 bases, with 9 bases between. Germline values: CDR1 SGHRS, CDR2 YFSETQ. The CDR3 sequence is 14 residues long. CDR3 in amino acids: CASSVRASNQPQHF. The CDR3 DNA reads TGCGCCAGCAGTGTCAGGGCTAGCAATCAGCCCCAGCATTTT.

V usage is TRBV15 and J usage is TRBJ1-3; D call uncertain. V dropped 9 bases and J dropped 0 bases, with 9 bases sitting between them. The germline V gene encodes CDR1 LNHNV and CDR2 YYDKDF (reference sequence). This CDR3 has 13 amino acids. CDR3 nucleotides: TGTGCCACGGCGGTGCGCTCTGGAAACACCATATATTTT. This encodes CATAVRSGNTIYF.

The CDR3 loop reads CASTRGSGENYEQYF. The CDR3 DNA sequence: TGCGCCAGCACCCGTGGGAGCGGGGAAAACTACGAGCAGTACTTC. The rearrangement joins TRBV5-1 to TRBJ2-7; 7 bases are shared with TRBD2. Unmatched junction bases numbered 12, after V lost 6 bases and J lost 3 bases. The CDR3 consists of 15 residues. In germline, CDR1 is SGHRS, CDR2 YFSETQ.

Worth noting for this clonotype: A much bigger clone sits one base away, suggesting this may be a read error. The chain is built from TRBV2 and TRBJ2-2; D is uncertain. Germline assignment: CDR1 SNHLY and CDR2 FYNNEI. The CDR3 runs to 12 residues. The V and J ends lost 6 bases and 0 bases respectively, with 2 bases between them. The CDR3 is CASRSNTGELFF. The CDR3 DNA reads TGTGCCAGCAGGTCGAACACCGGGGAGCTGTTTTTT.

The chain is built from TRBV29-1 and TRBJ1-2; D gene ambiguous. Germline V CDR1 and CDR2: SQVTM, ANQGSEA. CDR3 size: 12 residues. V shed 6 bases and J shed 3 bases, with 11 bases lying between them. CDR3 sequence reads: CSVRRGDYGYTF. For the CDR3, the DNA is TGCAGCGTCCGACGGGGAGACTATGGCTACACCTTC.